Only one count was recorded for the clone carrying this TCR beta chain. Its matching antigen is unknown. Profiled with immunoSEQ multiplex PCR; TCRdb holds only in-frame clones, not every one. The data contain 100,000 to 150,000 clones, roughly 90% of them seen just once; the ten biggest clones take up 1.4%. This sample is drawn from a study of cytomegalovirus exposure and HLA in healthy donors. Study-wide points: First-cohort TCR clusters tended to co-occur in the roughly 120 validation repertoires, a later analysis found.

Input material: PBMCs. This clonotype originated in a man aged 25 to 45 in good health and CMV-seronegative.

The DNA of the CDR3 is TGCGCCAGCAGCTTCGGACAGCCCTACGAGCAGTACTTC. Translating it yields CASSFGQPYEQYF. V and J are TRBV5-1 and TRBJ2-7; D is possibly TRBD1 (6 bases). The germline gives CDR1 SGHRS, CDR2 YFSETQ. The CDR3 sequence is 13 residues long. V lost 2 bases to trimming and J lost 2 bases, with 8 bases between them.